Listed here are 11 T cell receptor beta chains from one sample, sequenced in a study of cytomegalovirus exposure and HLA in healthy donors (dated by TCRdb to 2016 to 2017). Libraries came from the immunoSEQ multiplex PCR assay. The multiplex PCR relied on a mix of 60 forward primers for TCR Vbeta segments and 13 reverse primers for TCR Jbeta segments. TCRdb limited this immuneACCESS table to in-frame rearrangements with V and J called. A share of clones is missing; checked studies link under half to unresolved V genes, and the rest is unexplained. The sample data list 200,000 or so clones, and approximately 78% of these were observed just once. The biggest ten clones account for around 2.7% of the sample. The sequenced sample consisted of PBMCs. These receptors all come from a woman between 35 and 50 years old in good health and CMV-seronegative.

The sample holds one count of this clone. The chain has TRBV5-6 and TRBJ1-3; no definite D call. Germline V gene lookup returns CDR1 SGHDT and CDR2 YYEEEE. The CDR3 is made up of 14 amino acids. V was shortened by 4 bases and J by 0 bases, with 8 bases between the two germline ends. This chain's CDR3 is CASSIGVSGNTIYF. The CDR3 bases are TGTGCCAGCAGCATAGGAGTCTCTGGAAACACCATATATTTT.

This rearrangement joins TRBV19 to TRBJ2-7; the match to TRBD1 covers 7 bases. Germline trimming cut 6 bases from V and 1 base from J; bases unmatched to any gene: 6. CDR3 size: 14 residues. Germline V lookup: CDR1 LNHDA, CDR2 SQIVND (reference sequence). The DNA for the CDR3 is TGTGCCAGTAGCCCCGGGACAGCTTCCTACGAGCAGTACTTC. Translation gives CASSPGTASYEQYF.

J is TRBJ2-2 and V is TRBV14; 8 nucleotides line up with TRBD1. V gave up 6 bases and J gave up 1 base; unmatched junction bases: 10. Germline V gives CDR1 SGHDN, CDR2 FVKESK. This CDR3 is 17 amino acids long. The CDR3 spells CASSLGPGQGNTGELFF. The CDR3 DNA follows: TGTGCCAGCAGTCTCGGGCCAGGACAGGGGAACACCGGGGAGCTGTTTTTT.

CDR3 nucleotide sequence: TGTGCCAGCAGTCGGACTAGCGGGTTTTTCTACGAGCAGTACTTC. Protein sequence: CASSRTSGFFYEQYF. V gene TRBV6-1 combines with J gene TRBJ2-7, with 11 bases lining up with TRBD2. V lost 5 bases and J lost 3; bases outside the gene matches: 6. Looked up from germline, CDR1 is MNHNS and CDR2 is SASEGT. The CDR3 runs to 15 residues.

The chain is built from TRBV5-1 and TRBJ1-2; 10 bases are a match to TRBD1. After removal of 4 bases from V and 4 bases from J, the junction contained 4 bases not matched to a gene. Germline-derived CDR1 and CDR2 are SGHRS and YFSETQ. The CDR3 spans 14 residues. The chain's CDR3 is CASSPGQGIYGYTF. The DNA of the CDR3 is TGCGCCAGCAGCCCGGGACAGGGGATCTATGGCTACACCTTC. Full variable domain (remainder filled in from reference TRBV5-1 and TRBJ1-2): KAGVTQTPRYLIKTRGQQVTLSCSPISGHRSVSWYQQTPGQGLQFLFEYFSETQRNKGNFPGRFSGRQFSNSRSEMNVSTLELGDSALYLCASSPGQGIYGYTFGSGTRLTVV.

The chain has TRBV28 and TRBJ2-3; D possibly corresponds to TRBD2 (6 bases). The V end lost 6 bases, the J end lost 5 bases, and 12 bases lay between the germline ends. This CDR3 is 13 amino acids long. Germline V gene lookup returns CDR1 MDHEN and CDR2 SYDVKM. The CDR3: CASSRESRDTQYF. The CDR3, as DNA: TGTGCCAGCAGCCGGGAGAGCCGAGATACGCAGTATTTT.

CDR3 residues: CASSSQGGGYGYTF. Written as DNA, the CDR3 is TGTGCCAGCAGTTCCCAGGGGGGAGGCTATGGCTACACCTTC. The chain employs TRBV6-5 and TRBJ1-2, with TRBD1 matching 7 bases. CDR1 and CDR2 (germline): MNHEY, SVGAGI. This CDR3 is 14 amino acids long. J lost 4 bases, V lost 4 bases, and 6 bases had no gene match.

This chain connects TRBV29-1 to TRBJ1-1, with 9 bases that match TRBD1. This CDR3 spans 13 amino acids. The V gene's germline CDR1 is SQVTM and CDR2 ANQGSEA. Germline trimming cut 7 bases from V and 1 base from J; bases unmatched to any gene: 4. CDR3 in amino acids: CSGLQGANTEAFF. CDR3 nucleotides: TGCAGCGGCTTACAGGGGGCGAACACTGAAGCTTTCTTT.

The chain links TRBV6-6 to TRBJ2-7; D gene unclear. V gave up 0 bases and J gave up 1 base, with 13 bases separating them. This CDR3 region has 16 residues. Per the germline V gene, CDR1 is MNHNY and CDR2 is SVGAGI (reference sequence). CDR3 DNA: TGTGCCAGCAGTTACTCGAAGGAGCACCCTTCCTACGAGCAGTACTTC. The encoded protein is CASSYSKEHPSYEQYF.

The rearrangement uses TRBV4-2 and TRBJ1-4; D perhaps matches TRBD1 (5 bases). The CDR3 loop spans 14 amino acids. Germline lookup yields CDR1 LGHNA and CDR2 YNFKEQ. V was clipped by 0 bases and J by 8 bases, with 10 bases between them. CDR3 in amino acids: CASSQEVRAEKLFF. The CDR3 coding sequence is TGTGCCAGCAGCCAAGAAGTCAGGGCGGAAAAACTGTTTTTT.

This clone came up once. The CDR3 sequence is CASSLGLLRDSNHNEAFF. The CDR3 coding sequence is TGTGCCAGCAGCTTAGGCCTCCTACGGGACAGTAACCATAATGAAGCTTTCTTT. The chain joins TRBV7-9 to TRBJ1-1, with 7 bases aligning to TRBD1. J lost 7 bases, V lost 1 base, and 18 bases had no gene match. Germline CDR1 is SEHNR and CDR2 is FQNEAQ (reference sequence). The CDR3 is 18 residues long.